What follows are 15 T cell receptor beta chains derived from one specimen sequenced in a study of blood T cell repertoires in COVID-19. Using immunoSEQ multiplex PCR, the repertoire was profiled, and TCRdb retains in-frame clones only, with some absent. The sample has 50,000 to 75,000 clones; approximately 79% are singletons. The sample was peripheral blood. Source of these receptors: an elderly woman with active or convalescent COVID-19.

This clone has a handful of counts. V and J are TRBV5-1 and TRBJ2-7, with TRBD2 identical over 7 bases. The CDR3 has 15 residues. Germline CDR1 SGHRS, CDR2 YFSETQ. The V and J ends lost 0 bases and 2 bases, in that order; junction bases with no gene match: 5. This CDR3 is CASSLAGTTPYEQYF. The CDR3 coding sequence is TGCGCCAGCAGCTTGGCCGGGACTACTCCCTACGAGCAGTACTTC.

V usage is TRBV7-8 and J usage is TRBJ1-6; D perhaps matches TRBD1 (6 bases). CDR1 and CDR2 (germline): SGHVS, FQNEAQ. The CDR3 consists of 13 residues. V lost 5 bases to trimming and J lost 8 bases, with 10 bases between them. This CDR3 reads CASSPGGHSPLHF. The CDR3 DNA reads TGTGCCAGCAGCCCGGGGGGGCATTCACCCCTCCACTTT.

The rearrangement links TRBV5-4 to TRBJ1-2; D is unresolved. Germline lookup yields CDR1 SGHNT and CDR2 YYREEE (reference sequence). Trimming removed 0 bases at V and 2 bases at J, with 8 bases between. The CDR3 runs 14 residues. In DNA form, the CDR3 reads TGTGCCAGCAGCTTGGCGTTGCAGAACTATGGCTACACCTTC. Protein product: CASSLALQNYGYTF.

DNA for the CDR3: TGTGCCAGCAGGGAACAGGGGGCCCTGAGTACCTACAATGAGCAGTTCTTC. This translates into CASREQGALSTYNEQFF. J is TRBJ2-1 and V is TRBV11-2; the match to TRBD1 covers 9 bases. CDR1 and CDR2 (germline): SGHAT, FQNNGV. Trimming at V came to 6 bases and at J to 2 bases, leaving 11 bases not matched to a gene. This CDR3 contains 17 residues.

This chain connects TRBV4-1 to TRBJ1-1, with 10 bases lining up with TRBD1. This CDR3 has 17 residues. Germline CDR1 is MGHRA and CDR2 is YSYEKL. J gave up 0 bases and V 4 bases, and 8 bases lay outside the gene matches. In DNA form, the CDR3 reads TGCGCCAGCAGCCCCGGACAGGGGGTAATTATGAACACTGAAGCTTTCTTT. Its protein is CASSPGQGVIMNTEAFF.

This clone has a handful of counts. The chain recombines TRBV5-1 with TRBJ1-6; D is possibly TRBD1 (6 bases). With 3 bases removed from V and 10 bases from J, the gap between germline ends came to 20 bases. CDR1 and CDR2 (germline): SGHRS, YFSETQ. This CDR3 is 16 amino acids long. The CDR3 region is CASSSLGPGAISPLHF. CDR3 sequence (DNA): TGCGCCAGCAGCTCCCTGGGGCCAGGGGCAATATCACCCCTCCACTTT.

The chain recombines TRBV19 with TRBJ1-6, with D perhaps matching TRBD1 (6 bases). Germline-derived CDR1 and CDR2 are LNHDA and SQIVND (reference sequence). Trimming left V 6 bases short and J 7 bases short, with 13 bases between. The CDR3 contains 14 residues. This CDR3 is CASRSTGLNSPLHF. The CDR3, as DNA: TGTGCCAGTAGGTCCACAGGGTTGAATTCACCCCTCCACTTT.

The rearrangement links TRBV6-6 to TRBJ2-7; D is undetermined. Germline V lookup: CDR1 MNHNY, CDR2 SVGAGI (reference sequence). V was trimmed by 2 bases and J by 3 bases, leaving 2 bases between them. This CDR3 spans 11 amino acids. CDR3 region: CASSYLYEQYF. The CDR3 coding sequence is TGTGCCAGCAGTTACCTCTACGAGCAGTACTTC.

The sample holds a few counts of this clone. This chain links TRBV5-1 with TRBJ2-7; D might be TRBD1 (5 bases). Germline V gene sequence: CDR1 SGHRS, CDR2 YFSETQ. This CDR3 comprises 14 residues. Trimming removed 1 base at V and 3 bases at J, with 11 bases between. The CDR3 nucleotides read TGCGCCAGCAGCTTGCGGCAGGGCGGCTACGAGCAGTACTTC. It yields the protein CASSLRQGGYEQYF.

The genes are TRBV19 and TRBJ2-3; D not resolved. This CDR3 is 11 amino acids long. Germline V lookup: CDR1 LNHDA, CDR2 SQIVND (reference sequence). V lost 6 bases and J 5 bases, leaving 6 bases between the germline ends. In DNA form, the CDR3 reads TGTGCCAGTAGGGTCGGAGATACGCAGTATTTT. Encoded protein: CASRVGDTQYF.

This clone was counted only a few times. The genes are TRBV2 and TRBJ2-3; TRBD1 is a possible D gene (5 bases). The germline gives CDR1 SNHLY, CDR2 FYNNEI. The CDR3 contains 16 residues. V shed 1 base and J shed 4 bases, with 15 bases lying between them. CDR3 protein: CASSEGGRDGSDTQYF. The CDR3 DNA sequence: TGTGCCAGCAGTGAAGGCGGCAGGGATGGATCAGATACGCAGTATTTT.

This chain links TRBV7-9 with TRBJ1-2, with 8 bases fitting TRBD1. The germline CDR1 and CDR2 sequences are SEHNR and FQNEAQ (reference sequence). J was trimmed by 8 bases and V by 5 bases; bases with no gene match: 10. This CDR3 comprises 14 residues. This CDR3 reads CASSIDRGAKGYTF. The CDR3 bases are TGTGCCAGCAGCATAGACAGGGGCGCCAAGGGCTACACCTTC.

V is TRBV29-1 and J is TRBJ2-1; D is perhaps TRBD2 (6 bases). V was clipped by 7 bases and J by 4 bases, with 14 bases between them. Germline V gives CDR1 SQVTM, CDR2 ANQGSEA. The CDR3 runs 13 residues. The CDR3 bases are TGCAGCGGACGGACGGGAGCATACAATGAGCAGTTCTTC. This encodes CSGRTGAYNEQFF.

The chain has TRBV5-1 and TRBJ1-1; TRBD1 might be the D (5 bases). The germline V gene has CDR1 SGHRS and CDR2 YFSETQ. V was trimmed by 7 bases and J by 2 bases, leaving 12 bases between them. This CDR3 region has 13 residues. CDR3 in DNA: TGCGCCAGCGGGGCGGGAAAAAACACTGAAGCTTTCTTT. It codes for CASGAGKNTEAFF.

The genes are TRBV3-1 (or the pseudogene TRBV3-2) and TRBJ1-2; TRBD1 agrees at 8 bases. Trimming took 3 bases from V and 8 from J; bases not matched to a gene: 5. This CDR3 is built from 13 residues. The germline V gene encodes CDR1 LGHDT and CDR2 YNNKEL (reference sequence). The CDR3 coding sequence is TGTGCCAGCAGCCAGAGGGGACAGGAGGGCTACACCTTC. Translating gives CASSQRGQEGYTF.